These 3 T cell receptor beta chains were all obtained from the same sample, sequenced in a study of shared clonotypes between healthy human individuals. The method was immunoSEQ multiplex PCR; TCRdb's version includes in-frame clones alone and lacks a portion of them. The sample consists of approximately 2,200,000 clones, approximately 94% of them appearing once. The naive CD8 population came from CD45RO-negative cells selected for CCR7, without terminally differentiated effector memory CD45RA+ cells. The sequencing input was naive CD8+ T cells from PBMCs. The receptors come from a young man in good health. Some clones in this sample may be carry-over from other donors' samples.

The J gene is TRBJ2-7, the V gene TRBV27; 11 bases are a match to TRBD2. This CDR3 is built from 16 residues. From germline, CDR1 is MNHEY and CDR2 SMNVEV (reference sequence). V was pared by 4 bases and J by 3 bases, with 8 bases of the junction left unmatched. The CDR3 spells CASSSIAGGPLYEQYF. In DNA form, the CDR3 reads TGTGCCAGCAGTTCGATAGCGGGAGGGCCGCTCTACGAGCAGTACTTC.

The chain recombines TRBV28 with TRBJ2-2; D might be TRBD1 (6 bases). Germline-derived CDR1 and CDR2 are MDHEN and SYDVKM. This CDR3 is 15 amino acids long. Deletions cut 3 bases from V and 6 bases from J, with 14 bases between. The CDR3 region has the DNA TGTGCCAGCAGTTTGACAGGTGGGGCATCCGGGGAGCTGTTTTTT. Translating it yields CASSLTGGASGELFF.

V usage is TRBV11-3 and J usage is TRBJ2-5; 13 bases map to TRBD2. With 5 bases clipped from V and 4 bases from J, the junction kept 7 bases outside the gene matches. The CDR3 is 16 amino acids. Germline CDR1 reads SGHNT; CDR2 reads YENEEA. CDR3 nucleotide sequence: TGTGCCAGCAGCACACGGACTAGCGGGAGTGCAGAGACCCAGTACTTC. This translates into CASSTRTSGSAETQYF.